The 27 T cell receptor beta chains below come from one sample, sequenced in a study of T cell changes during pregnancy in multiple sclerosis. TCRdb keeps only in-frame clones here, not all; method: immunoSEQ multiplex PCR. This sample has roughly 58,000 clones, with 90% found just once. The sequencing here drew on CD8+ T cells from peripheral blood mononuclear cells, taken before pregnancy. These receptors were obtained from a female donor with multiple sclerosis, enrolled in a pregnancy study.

The CDR3 DNA reads as TGTGCCAGCAGCTCTAGGATGGCCACTGAAGCTTTCTTT. Protein sequence: CASSSRMATEAFF. The chain combines TRBV11-3 with TRBJ1-1; D gene ambiguous. Trimming took 4 bases from V and 4 from J, leaving 10 bases between them. The CDR3 extends over 13 amino acids. The germline V gene has CDR1 SGHNT and CDR2 YENEEA.

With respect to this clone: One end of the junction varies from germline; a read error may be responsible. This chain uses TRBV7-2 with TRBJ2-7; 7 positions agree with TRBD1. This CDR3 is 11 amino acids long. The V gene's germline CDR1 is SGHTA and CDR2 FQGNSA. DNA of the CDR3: TGTGCCAGCAGCAATTCCGGGACAGTACGCTTC. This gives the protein CASSNSGTVRF.

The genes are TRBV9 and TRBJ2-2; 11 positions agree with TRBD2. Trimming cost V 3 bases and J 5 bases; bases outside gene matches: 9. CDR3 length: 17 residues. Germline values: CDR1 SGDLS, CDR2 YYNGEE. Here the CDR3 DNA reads TGTGCCAGCAGCGGACTAATAGCGGGGGGGAGGACCGGGGAGCTGTTTTTT. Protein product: CASSGLIAGGRTGELFF.

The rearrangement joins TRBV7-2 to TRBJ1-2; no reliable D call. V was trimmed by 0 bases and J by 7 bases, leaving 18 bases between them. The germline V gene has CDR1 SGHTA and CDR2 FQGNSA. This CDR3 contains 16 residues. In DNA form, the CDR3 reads TGTGCCAGCAGCTTAGCTGGTTCCTCGAGGGTCACTGGCTACACCTTC. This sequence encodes CASSLAGSSRVTGYTF.

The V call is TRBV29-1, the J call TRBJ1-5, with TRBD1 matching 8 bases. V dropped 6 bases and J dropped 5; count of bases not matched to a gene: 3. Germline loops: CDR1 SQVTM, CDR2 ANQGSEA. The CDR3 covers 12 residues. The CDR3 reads CSVIQGDQPQHF. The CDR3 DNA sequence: TGCAGCGTGATACAGGGGGATCAGCCCCAGCATTTT. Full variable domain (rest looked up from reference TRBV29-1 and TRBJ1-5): SAVISQKPSRDICQRGTSLTIQCQVDSQVTMMFWYRQQPGQSLTLIATANQGSEATYESGFVIDKFPISRPNLTFSTLTVSNMSPEDSSIYLCSVIQGDQPQHFGDGTRLSIL.

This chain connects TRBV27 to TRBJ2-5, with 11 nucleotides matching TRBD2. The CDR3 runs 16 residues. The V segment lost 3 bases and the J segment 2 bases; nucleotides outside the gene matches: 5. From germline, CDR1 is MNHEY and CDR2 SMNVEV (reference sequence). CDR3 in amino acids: CASSFSGGAGQETQYF. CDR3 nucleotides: TGTGCCAGCAGTTTTAGCGGGGGGGCGGGACAAGAGACCCAGTACTTC.

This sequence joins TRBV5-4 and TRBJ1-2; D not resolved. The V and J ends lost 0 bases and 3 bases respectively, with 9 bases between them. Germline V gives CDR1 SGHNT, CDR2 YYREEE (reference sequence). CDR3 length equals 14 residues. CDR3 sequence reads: CASSLEYGHYGYTF. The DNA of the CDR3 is TGTGCCAGCAGCTTGGAGTATGGCCACTATGGCTACACCTTC.

The CDR3 region has the DNA TGCAGCGTTGTGGGACAGGGCACCGGGGAGCTGTTTTTT. Its protein product is CSVVGQGTGELFF. This chain uses TRBV29-1 with TRBJ2-2; 9 nucleotides align to TRBD1. With 4 bases clipped from V and 4 bases from J, the junction kept 1 base outside the gene matches. In germline, CDR1 is SQVTM, CDR2 ANQGSEA. The CDR3 consists of 13 residues.

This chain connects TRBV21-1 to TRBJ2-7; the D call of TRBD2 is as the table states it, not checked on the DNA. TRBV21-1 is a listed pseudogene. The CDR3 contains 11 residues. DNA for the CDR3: TGTGCCAGCAGCAGGGGGGATGAGCAGTACTTC. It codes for CASSRGDEQYF.

CDR3 sequence: CASSFAAAEAFF. The CDR3 region has the DNA TGTGCCAGCAGCTTCGCCGCGGCTGAAGCTTTCTTT. This chain links TRBV11-2 with TRBJ1-1; no definite D call. The CDR3 loop spans 12 amino acids. The germline V gene encodes CDR1 SGHAT and CDR2 FQNNGV. The V end was cut by 3 bases, the J end by 6 bases, with 8 bases between. Filled out from reference TRBV11-2 and TRBJ1-1, the complete variable domain reads EAGVAQSPRYKIIEKRQSVAFWCNPISGHATLYWYQQILGQGPKLLIQFQNNGVVDDSQLPKDRFSAERLKGVDSTLKIQPAKLEDSAVYLCASSFAAAEAFFGQGTRLTVV.

CDR3: CASSSHRGDTQYF. The CDR3 region has the DNA TGTGCCAGCAGTAGTCACCGGGGAGATACGCAGTATTTT. J is TRBJ2-3 and V is TRBV6-6; tentative D call: TRBD2 (5 bases). Germline V gene data show CDR1 as MNHNY and CDR2 as SVGAGI (reference sequence). The CDR3 contains 13 residues. Trimming stripped 5 bases from V and 5 bases from J, with 11 bases between.

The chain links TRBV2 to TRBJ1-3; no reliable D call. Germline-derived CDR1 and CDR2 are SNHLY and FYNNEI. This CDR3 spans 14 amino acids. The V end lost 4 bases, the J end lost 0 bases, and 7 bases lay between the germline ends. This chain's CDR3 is CASSARDSGNTIYF. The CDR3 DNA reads TGTGCCAGCAGTGCCCGGGACTCTGGAAACACCATATATTTT. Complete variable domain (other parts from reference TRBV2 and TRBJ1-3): EPEVTQTPSHQVTQMGQEVILRCVPISNHLYFYWYRQILGQKVEFLVSFYNNEISEKSEIFDDQFSVERPDGSNFTLKIRSTKLEDSAMYFCASSARDSGNTIYFGEGSWLTVV.

For the CDR3, the DNA is TGCGCCAGCAGCCAACAGGGGATCACTGAAGCTTTCTTT. Amino acids: CASSQQGITEAFF. The chain couples TRBV4-3 to TRBJ1-1; possibly TRBD1 for D (6 bases). Germline assignment: CDR1 LGHNA and CDR2 YSLEER. The CDR3 sequence is 13 residues long. The germline V and J ends were trimmed by 2 bases and 4 bases, with 8 bases remaining between them.

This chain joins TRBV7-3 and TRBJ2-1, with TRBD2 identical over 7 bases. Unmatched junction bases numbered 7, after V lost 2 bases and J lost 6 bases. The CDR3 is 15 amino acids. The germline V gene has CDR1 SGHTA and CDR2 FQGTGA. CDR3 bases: TGTGCCAGCAGCTTATCGGCTAGCGGTGGCAATGAGCAGTTCTTC. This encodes CASSLSASGGNEQFF.

As DNA, the CDR3 is TGTGCCAGCAGTTTGCCGGGAACGGACACCGGGGAGCTGTTTTTT. It is translated as CASSLPGTDTGELFF. This rearrangement joins TRBV27 to TRBJ2-2, with a weak D call TRBD2 (5 bases). The germline gives CDR1 MNHEY, CDR2 SMNVEV (reference sequence). This CDR3 comprises 15 residues. With 3 bases removed from V and 3 bases from J, the gap between germline ends came to 11 bases.

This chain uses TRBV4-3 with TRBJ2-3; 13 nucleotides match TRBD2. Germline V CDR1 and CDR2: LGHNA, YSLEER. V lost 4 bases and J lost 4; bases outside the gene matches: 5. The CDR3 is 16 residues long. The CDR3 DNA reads TGCGCCAGCAGCCCTAAACTAGCGGGGGGGGCAGATACGCAGTATTTT. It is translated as CASSPKLAGGADTQYF.

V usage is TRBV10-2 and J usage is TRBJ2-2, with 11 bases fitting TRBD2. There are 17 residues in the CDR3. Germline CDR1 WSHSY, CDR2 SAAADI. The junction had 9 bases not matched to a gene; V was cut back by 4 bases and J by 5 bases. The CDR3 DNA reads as TGCGCCAGCAGTGCCTGGCTAGCGGGGGGCCTAACCGGGGAGCTGTTTTTT. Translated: CASSAWLAGGLTGELFF.

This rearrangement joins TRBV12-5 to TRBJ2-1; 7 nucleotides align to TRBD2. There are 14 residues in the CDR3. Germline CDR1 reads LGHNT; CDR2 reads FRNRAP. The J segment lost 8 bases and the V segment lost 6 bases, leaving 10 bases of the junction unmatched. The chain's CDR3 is CASGPGGVHYEQFF. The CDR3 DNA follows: TGTGCTAGTGGCCCTGGGGGGGTCCACTATGAGCAGTTCTTC.

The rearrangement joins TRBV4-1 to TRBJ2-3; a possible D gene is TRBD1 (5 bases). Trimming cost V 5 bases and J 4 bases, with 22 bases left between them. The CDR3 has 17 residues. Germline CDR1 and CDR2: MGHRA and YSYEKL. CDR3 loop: CASSNQARVVMADTQYF. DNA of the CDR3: TGCGCCAGCAGCAATCAGGCCAGGGTGGTTATGGCAGATACGCAGTATTTT.

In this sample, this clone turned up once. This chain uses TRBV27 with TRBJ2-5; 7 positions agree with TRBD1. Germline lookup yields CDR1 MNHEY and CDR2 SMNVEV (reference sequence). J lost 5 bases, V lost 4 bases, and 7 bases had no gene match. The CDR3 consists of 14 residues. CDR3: CASSSTGHQETQYF. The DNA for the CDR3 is TGTGCCAGCAGTTCGACAGGGCATCAGGAGACCCAGTACTTC.

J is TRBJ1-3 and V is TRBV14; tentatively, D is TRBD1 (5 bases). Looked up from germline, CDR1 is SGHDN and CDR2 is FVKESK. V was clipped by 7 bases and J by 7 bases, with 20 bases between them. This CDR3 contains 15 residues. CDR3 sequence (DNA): TGTGCCAGCACCTACCGGGGGGTAATATGGAACACCATATATTTT. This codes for CASTYRGVIWNTIYF.

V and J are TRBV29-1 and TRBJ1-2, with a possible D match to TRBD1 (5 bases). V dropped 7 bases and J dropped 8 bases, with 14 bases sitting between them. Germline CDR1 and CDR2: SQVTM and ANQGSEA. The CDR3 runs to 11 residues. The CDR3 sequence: CSDGAGFGYTF. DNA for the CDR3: TGCAGCGACGGAGCAGGGTTCGGCTACACCTTC.

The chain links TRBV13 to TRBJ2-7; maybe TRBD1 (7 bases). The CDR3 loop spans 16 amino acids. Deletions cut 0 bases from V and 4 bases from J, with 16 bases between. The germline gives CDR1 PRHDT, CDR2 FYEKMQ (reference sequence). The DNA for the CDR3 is TGTGCCAGCAGCTTAGGCTCTATCCCAGGGGGGTACGAGCAGTACTTC. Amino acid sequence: CASSLGSIPGGYEQYF.

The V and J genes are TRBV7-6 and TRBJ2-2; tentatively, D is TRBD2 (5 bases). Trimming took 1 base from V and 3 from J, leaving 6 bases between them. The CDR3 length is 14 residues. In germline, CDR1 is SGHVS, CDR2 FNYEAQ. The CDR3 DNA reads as TGTGCCAGCAGCTTAGGGGAGTACACCGGGGAGCTGTTTTTT. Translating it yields CASSLGEYTGELFF.

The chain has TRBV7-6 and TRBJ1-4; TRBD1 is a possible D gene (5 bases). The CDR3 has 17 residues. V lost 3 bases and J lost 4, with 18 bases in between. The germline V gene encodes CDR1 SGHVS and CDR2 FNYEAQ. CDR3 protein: CASSLGSRGGLNEKLFF. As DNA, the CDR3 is TGTGCCAGCAGCTTGGGGAGTCGTGGGGGACTTAATGAAAAACTGTTTTTT.

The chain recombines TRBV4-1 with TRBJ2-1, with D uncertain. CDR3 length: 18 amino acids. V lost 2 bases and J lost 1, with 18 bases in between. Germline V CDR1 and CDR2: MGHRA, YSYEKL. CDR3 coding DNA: TGCGCCAGCAGCCAAAGCCCTCTGGGCAGCCCTTCCTACAATGAGCAGTTCTTC. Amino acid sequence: CASSQSPLGSPSYNEQFF.

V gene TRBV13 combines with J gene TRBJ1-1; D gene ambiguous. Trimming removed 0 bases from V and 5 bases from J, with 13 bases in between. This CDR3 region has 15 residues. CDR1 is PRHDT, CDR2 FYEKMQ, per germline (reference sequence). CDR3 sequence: CASSLGDLEWTEAFF. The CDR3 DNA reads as TGTGCCAGCAGCTTAGGTGATTTGGAGTGGACTGAAGCTTTCTTT.